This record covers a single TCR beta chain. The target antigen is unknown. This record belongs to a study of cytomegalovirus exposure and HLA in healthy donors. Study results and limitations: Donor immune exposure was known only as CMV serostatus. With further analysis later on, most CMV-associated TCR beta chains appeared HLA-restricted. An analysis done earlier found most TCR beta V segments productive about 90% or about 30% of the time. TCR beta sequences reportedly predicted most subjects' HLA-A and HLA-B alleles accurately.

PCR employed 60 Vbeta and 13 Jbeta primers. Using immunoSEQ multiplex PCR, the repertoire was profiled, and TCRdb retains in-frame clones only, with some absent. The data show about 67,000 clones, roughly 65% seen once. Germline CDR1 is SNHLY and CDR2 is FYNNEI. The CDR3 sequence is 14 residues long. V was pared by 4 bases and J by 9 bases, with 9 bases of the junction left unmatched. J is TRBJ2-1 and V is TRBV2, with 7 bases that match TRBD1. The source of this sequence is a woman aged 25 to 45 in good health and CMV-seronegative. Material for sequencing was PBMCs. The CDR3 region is CASSGRTGGGEQFF. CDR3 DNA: TGTGCCAGCAGTGGTAGGACAGGCGGTGGTGAGCAGTTCTTC.